Each of the 23 T cell receptor beta chains below was sequenced from the same sample in a study of blood T cell repertoires in COVID-19. Measured with immunoSEQ multiplex PCR; TCRdb has only the in-frame clones, and not every one. The sample records 15,000 to 20,000 clones, 70% to 90% being singletons. The specimen sequenced was peripheral blood. Every receptor here comes from a human donor in a cohort sampled during active COVID-19.

The chain recombines TRBV3-1 (or the pseudogene TRBV3-2) with TRBJ1-1, with D perhaps TRBD1 (5 bases). The V end lost 0 bases, the J end lost 2 bases, and 10 bases lay between the germline ends. This CDR3 has 15 residues. Germline loops: CDR1 LGHDT, CDR2 YNNKEL (reference sequence). The CDR3 sequence: CASSQDFGANTEAFF. Written as DNA, the CDR3 is TGTGCCAGCAGCCAAGATTTTGGGGCCAACACTGAAGCTTTCTTT.

The chain employs TRBV19 and TRBJ1-1, with 8 positions matching TRBD1. This CDR3 has 16 amino acids. In germline, CDR1 is LNHDA, CDR2 SQIVND (reference sequence). V shed 3 bases and J 0 bases; nucleotides not matched to a gene: 6. CDR3: CASSIRPGGVNTEAFF. Written as DNA, the CDR3 is TGTGCCAGTAGTATTAGGCCAGGGGGCGTGAACACTGAAGCTTTCTTT.

This chain joins TRBV6-4 and TRBJ2-1, with TRBD2 identical over 11 bases. Germline CDR1 MRHNA, CDR2 SNTAGT. Germline trimming cut 0 bases from V and 6 bases from J; bases unmatched to any gene: 1. The CDR3 spans 15 residues. CDR3 in DNA: TGTGCCAGCAGTGACTCTAGCGGGGGGGCCAATGAGCAGTTCTTC. Protein sequence: CASSDSSGGANEQFF.

This chain joins TRBV2 and TRBJ2-1; D may be TRBD1 (5 bases). Germline V gene data show CDR1 as SNHLY and CDR2 as FYNNEI. This CDR3 is built from 15 residues. With 7 bases removed from V and 3 bases from J, the gap between germline ends came to 16 bases. The CDR3 protein is CASNAESRDYNEQFF. The DNA for the CDR3 is TGTGCCAGCAACGCGGAGAGCAGGGACTACAATGAGCAGTTCTTC. Filled out from reference TRBV2 and TRBJ2-1, the complete variable domain reads EPEVTQTPSHQVTQMGQEVILRCVPISNHLYFYWYRQILGQKVEFLVSFYNNEISEKSEIFDDQFSVERPDGSNFTLKIRSTKLEDSAMYFCASNAESRDYNEQFFGPGTRLTVL.

This clone was recorded only once. The rearrangement joins TRBV12-5 to TRBJ2-3, with D perhaps matching TRBD1 (5 bases). Germline values: CDR1 LGHNT, CDR2 FRNRAP. V was pared by 1 base and J by 5 bases, with 10 bases between. The CDR3 consists of 14 residues. This CDR3 reads CASGLGQPGDTQYF. CDR3 bases: TGTGCTAGTGGTTTGGGACAGCCGGGAGATACGCAGTATTTT.

This clone is classed as medium-sized. The chain recombines TRBV14 with TRBJ1-6; D remains unclear. Germline CDR1 and CDR2: SGHDN and FVKESK. The CDR3 totals 14 residues. V was trimmed by 1 base and J by 6 bases, leaving 7 bases between them. CDR3 residues: CASSQGLLNSPLHF. CDR3 coding DNA: TGTGCCAGCAGCCAAGGACTCCTTAATTCACCCCTCCACTTT.

The genes are TRBV4-2 and TRBJ2-6, with 12 nucleotides matching TRBD2. Germline assignment: CDR1 LGHNA and CDR2 YNFKEQ. The length of the CDR3 is 20 residues. V gave up 4 bases and J gave up 0 bases; unmatched junction bases: 10. The CDR3: CASSPLAGGQSYSGANVLTF. CDR3 bases: TGTGCCAGCAGCCCACTAGCGGGGGGTCAGTCGTACTCTGGGGCCAACGTCCTGACTTTC.

The chain recombines TRBV4-1 with TRBJ2-3; 12 nucleotides line up with TRBD2. The germline V gene has CDR1 MGHRA and CDR2 YSYEKL. The junction had 7 bases not matched to a gene; V was cut back by 0 bases and J by 0 bases. The CDR3 has 19 residues. The CDR3 sequence: CASSQEASGGVLSTDTQYF. In DNA form, the CDR3 reads TGCGCCAGCAGCCAAGAGGCTAGCGGGGGGGTTCTTAGCACAGATACGCAGTATTTT.

The J gene is TRBJ2-7, the V gene TRBV29-1; tentatively, D is TRBD2 (6 bases). The length of the CDR3 is 14 residues. Per germline, CDR1 SQVTM and CDR2 ANQGSEA. V was trimmed by 7 bases and J by 2 bases, leaving 18 bases between them. The CDR3 loop reads CSALRDFSTYEQYF. The CDR3, as DNA: TGCAGCGCCCTCCGGGACTTTAGTACCTACGAGCAGTACTTC.

The chain recombines TRBV28 with TRBJ2-2; no clear D gene. The V end lost 1 base, the J end lost 0 bases, and 6 bases lay between the germline ends. The CDR3 is 15 residues long. Germline CDR1 and CDR2: MDHEN and SYDVKM. The CDR3 DNA follows: TGTGCCAGCAGTTTATTTGGAGCGAACACCGGGGAGCTGTTTTTT. Residues: CASSLFGANTGELFF. Drawing the rest from reference TRBV28 and TRBJ2-2, the complete variable domain is DVKVTQSSRYLVKRTGEKVFLECVQDMDHENMFWYRQDPGLGLRLIYFSYDVKMKEKGDIPEGYSVSREKKERFSLILESASTNQTSMYLCASSLFGANTGELFFGEGSRLTVL.

The V call is TRBV30, the J call TRBJ1-3; D is perhaps TRBD1 (5 bases). V lost 4 bases, J lost 0 bases, and 7 bases lay in between. Germline values: CDR1 GTSNPN, CDR2 SVGIG (reference sequence). CDR3 length: 13 residues. Here the CDR3 reads CAWIGASGNTIYF. The CDR3 DNA sequence: TGTGCCTGGATTGGGGCCTCTGGAAACACCATATATTTT. The full variable domain, in which reference TRBV30 and TRBJ1-3 provide the parts outside the CDR3, is SQTIHQWPATLVQPVGSPLSLECTVEGTSNPNLYWYRQAAGRGLQLLFYSVGIGQISSEVPQNLSASRPQDRQFILSSKKLLLSDSGFYLCAWIGASGNTIYFGEGSWLTVV.

This clone occurred once. The chain couples TRBV7-8 to TRBJ2-3; 10 bases align to TRBD1. Germline V gene data show CDR1 as SGHVS and CDR2 as FQNEAQ. V shed 2 bases, J shed 6 bases, and the junction held 5 bases outside the gene matches. The CDR3 extends over 15 amino acids. CDR3 coding DNA: TGTGCCAGCAGCTTATCGGGACAGGGGACCGATACGCAGTATTTT. Encoded protein: CASSLSGQGTDTQYF.

The chain employs TRBV5-5 and TRBJ1-6; TRBD1 matches at 9 bases. Losses at the gene ends were 3 bases for V and 0 bases for J; bases not matched to a gene: 7. CDR1 and CDR2 from the germline V gene are SGHKS and YYEKEE (reference sequence). This CDR3 is 18 amino acids long. The CDR3 DNA follows: TGTGCCAGCAGCTCCGGGACAGGGATGACCTCCTATAATTCACCCCTCCACTTT. Amino acids: CASSSGTGMTSYNSPLHF.

This chain connects TRBV19 to TRBJ2-5, with 8 bases aligning to TRBD2. Germline CDR1 LNHDA, CDR2 SQIVND (reference sequence). The CDR3 extends over 15 amino acids. V trimming: 6 bases; J trimming: 5 bases; junction bases outside the gene matches: 11. In DNA, the CDR3 is TGTGCCAGTAGAAGGGAAGCGGGGGCCCCGGAGACCCAGTACTTC. The encoded protein is CASRREAGAPETQYF.

The J gene is TRBJ2-7, the V gene TRBV6-2 or TRBV6-3; 8 bases are shared with TRBD1. Germline V gene sequence: CDR1 MNHEY, CDR2 SVGEGT. This CDR3 has 14 amino acids. V trimming: 5 bases; J trimming: 0 bases; junction bases outside the gene matches: 3. CDR3 DNA sequence: TGTGCCAGCAGTGGCAGGGGGCCCTCCTACGAGCAGTACTTC. Encoded protein: CASSGRGPSYEQYF.

A few counts support this clone. The rearrangement uses TRBV4-2 and TRBJ2-5; the match to TRBD2 covers 8 bases. The V segment lost 1 base and the J segment 5 bases; nucleotides outside the gene matches: 6. Looked up from germline, CDR1 is LGHNA and CDR2 is YNFKEQ. The length of the CDR3 is 15 residues. The CDR3 is CASSQGIAGWETQYF. DNA for the CDR3: TGTGCCAGCAGCCAAGGGATAGCGGGGTGGGAGACCCAGTACTTC.

The J gene is TRBJ1-1, the V gene TRBV6-5, with D possibly matching TRBD1 (5 bases). Per the germline V gene, CDR1 is MNHEY and CDR2 is SVGAGI. This CDR3 comprises 12 residues. Trimming took off 0 bases at V and 9 bases at J, with 8 bases between the two ends. Here the CDR3 reads CASSYSGAQAFF. The CDR3 nucleotides are TGTGCCAGCAGTTACTCTGGGGCCCAAGCTTTCTTT.

This clone was seen more than once but under ten times. The gene calls are TRBV5-1 and TRBJ1-5; TRBD1 matches 9 bases. V lost 1 base to trimming and J lost 15 bases; unmatched junction nucleotides: 2. The CDR3 is 11 amino acids. Per the germline V gene, CDR1 is SGHRS and CDR2 is YFSETQ. The CDR3 sequence is CASSLMGQGHF. CDR3 bases: TGCGCCAGCAGCTTGATGGGACAGGGGCATTTT.

The chain combines TRBV30 with TRBJ1-4, with 8 bases identical to TRBD1. This CDR3 contains 12 residues. Germline V gene data show CDR1 as GTSNPN and CDR2 as SVGIG (reference sequence). With 5 bases clipped from V and 10 bases from J, the junction kept 6 bases outside the gene matches. The DNA of the CDR3 is TGTGCCTGGGACAGGGGATCTGGAAAACTGTTTTTT. It encodes CAWDRGSGKLFF.

This chain joins TRBV5-1 and TRBJ2-2, with a possible D match to TRBD2 (6 bases). This CDR3 has 16 amino acids. The V and J ends lost 0 bases and 5 bases respectively, with 14 bases between them. Germline V lookup: CDR1 SGHRS, CDR2 YFSETQ. CDR3 loop: CASSLAGQEGTGELFF. The CDR3 DNA reads TGCGCCAGCAGCTTGGCGGGGCAGGAGGGAACCGGGGAGCTGTTTTTT.

This rearrangement joins TRBV18 to TRBJ2-5; TRBD2 matches at 12 bases. The CDR3 covers 15 residues. Unmatched junction bases numbered 1, after V lost 3 bases and J lost 2 bases. CDR1 is KGHSH, CDR2 LQKENI, per germline. This CDR3 is CASSPLAGGQETQYF. CDR3 DNA: TGTGCCAGCTCACCGCTAGCGGGGGGGCAAGAGACCCAGTACTTC.

The chain uses TRBV5-1 and TRBJ2-3, with D perhaps matching TRBD2 (6 bases). This CDR3 comprises 15 residues. Trimming removed 2 bases at V and 2 bases at J, with 12 bases between. The V gene's germline CDR1 is SGHRS and CDR2 YFSETQ. CDR3 sequence: CASSFSGRLTDTQYF. Here the CDR3 DNA reads TGCGCCAGCAGCTTCTCCGGGAGACTCACAGATACGCAGTATTTT.

The J gene is TRBJ2-7, the V gene TRBV12-5, with 7 bases lining up with TRBD1. V dropped 0 bases and J dropped 3; count of bases not matched to a gene: 20. The CDR3 consists of 20 residues. The germline V gene encodes CDR1 LGHNT and CDR2 FRNRAP. CDR3 in DNA: TGTGCTAGTGGTTTGGTCTGGTACATCCAAGGGCAGGGGGTCAACTACGAGCAGTACTTC. Encoded protein: CASGLVWYIQGQGVNYEQYF. Drawing the rest from reference TRBV12-5 and TRBJ2-7, the complete variable domain is DARVTQTPRHKVTEMGQEVTMRCQPILGHNTVFWYRQTMMQGLELLAYFRNRAPLDDSGMPKDRFSAEMPDATLATLKIQPSEPRDSAVYFCASGLVWYIQGQGVNYEQYFGPGTRLTVT.